The rows below give T cell receptor beta chains drawn from one sample of a study of blood T cells in healthy people across ages. TCRdb reanalysed the 5' RACE reads using MiXCR and keeps one entry per CDR3 protein. Of about 1.4 million distinct CDR3 sequences detected, 59% appear once; the ten largest clones hold about 6.7%. The specimen was blood. The receptor set was obtained from a man between 18 and 35 years old in good health. Each CDR3 is given without its conserved first and last residue. Fields, in order: V gene, CDR3 protein.

>TRBV6-6
ASSETGPYEQY
>TRBV27
ASSSLLGPRNTGELF
>TRBV7-9
ASSPQDRLVTDTQY
>TRBV21-1
ASSKGSGGPADTQY
>TRBV27
ASSHTSNQPQH
>TRBV30
AWSRQTNEKLF
>TRBV7-9
ASSLEPPGLSGYPNEQF
>TRBV27
ASSKQVEDTDTQY
>TRBV5-4
ASTLGGPIYGYT
>TRBV20-1
SASRGLETQY
>TRBV29-1
SVEDVAGGLRNEQY
>TRBV12-3/TRBV12-4
ASSFTTTDTQY
>TRBV24-1
ATSDPGTEAPKTQY
>TRBV20-1
SARDREWASNEQF
>TRBV27
ASSVRENTEAF
>TRBV6-1
ASSPGGAEQF
>TRBV2
ASSVASSSDTQY
>TRBV6-2/TRBV6-3
AGTPGQVATDTQY
>TRBV2
ASSPDTDNYERY
>TRBV6-5
ASSRDRGEKLF
>TRBV11-2
ASSLGRNAVTQY
>TRBV3-1
ASSQSGGVSKTQY
>TRBV25-1
ASRGSGTGDWANVLT
>TRBV10-3
AIRSSTDTQY
>TRBV9
ASSFPGTSDEQY
>TRBV12-3/TRBV12-4
ASSFSSQGIYGYT
>TRBV4-1
ASSHRTGTAEAF
>TRBV29-1
SVGTSGGETGELF
>TRBV4-3
ASSPGLVRYEQY
>TRBV10-3
AISDGGTREQY
>TRBV5-1
ASSSINSPLH
>TRBV4-2
ASSPTGTYNEQF
>TRBV18
ASSPDRDFGGYT
>TRBV4-1
ASSQEDGDYEQY
>TRBV11-2
ASSFLNRAKNIQY
>TRBV4-1
ASSQDRTSGTYEQY
>TRBV10-3
AISELTLVGTDTQY
>TRBV5-1
ASSLADLGQETQY
>TRBV5-1
ASSLGRIGEDIQY
>TRBV10-3
AIGGTGVVEQY
>TRBV27
ASSVSPNEKLF
>TRBV7-2
ASSPPFGIYEQY
>TRBV7-9
ASSTTDSSSYNEQF
>TRBV2
ASSRSPGGTEAF
>TRBV4-1
ASSRSGDIRTGGGEKLF
>TRBV15
ATLQTAGVEDTQY
>TRBV27
ACSFLNQPQH
>TRBV27
ASRRGTSGLRGEQY
>TRBV6-1
TSSDSPYEQY
>TRBV5-1
ASSHGTGRETQF
>TRBV29-1
SVGLRLAGYGYT
>TRBV24-1
ATSEAGSAVGTDTQY
>TRBV28
ASSRIRGINYGYT
>TRBV29-1
SGGGVTGTEAF